The present entry profiles one T cell receptor beta chain with its context. The antigen remains unidentified. The data stem from a study of shared clonotypes between healthy human individuals. Study details: Donors had three CD4 naive, three CD4 memory, two CD8 naive and one CD8 memory plate apiece.

Generated by immunoSEQ multiplex PCR, the TCRdb table keeps only in-frame clones and is missing some. This table has nearly 1 million clones, approximately 80% appearing once. Among the donors, all were Caucasian adults who lived in Nashville, Tennessee. General study points: Across several donors, naive CD4 shared roughly 5.2%, naive CD8 more than 3%, memory CD4 roughly 2.5%, memory CD8 over 0.3%.

This CDR3 is built from 16 residues. V lost 3 bases to trimming and J lost 5 bases, with 16 bases between them. The germline V gene encodes CDR1 MNHEY and CDR2 SVGAGI. Sequenced: memory CD4+ T cells sorted from blood. The subset: CD45RA-negative fraction. J is TRBJ2-2 and V is TRBV6-5; D might be TRBD2 (6 bases). The clonotype comes from a man between 18 and 35 years old in good health. The CDR3 DNA is TGTGCCAGCAGTTATTCAGGGACCGGGAGTACCGGGGAGCTGTTTTTT. Residues: CASSYSGTGSTGELFF.